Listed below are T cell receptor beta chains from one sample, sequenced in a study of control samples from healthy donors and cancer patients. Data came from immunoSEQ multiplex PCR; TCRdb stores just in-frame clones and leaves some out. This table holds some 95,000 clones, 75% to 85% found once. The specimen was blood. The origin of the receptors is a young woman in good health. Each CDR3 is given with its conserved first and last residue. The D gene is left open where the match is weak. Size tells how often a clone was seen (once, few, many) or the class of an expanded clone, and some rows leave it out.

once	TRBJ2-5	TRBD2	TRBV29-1	TGCAGCGTTGACGCCCAGGGAGGGGAGACCCAGTACTTC	CSVDAQGGETQYF
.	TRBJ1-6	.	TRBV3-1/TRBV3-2	TGTGCCAGCAGCTCTCGACCGGGGCGGAATTCACCCCTCCACTTT	CASSSRPGRNSPLHF
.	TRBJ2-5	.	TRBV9	TGTGCCAGCAGCGTAGGCAGCAATACCCAAGAGACCCAGTACTTC	CASSVGSNTQETQYF
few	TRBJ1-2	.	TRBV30	TGTGCCTGGAGTGAGGCACAGTTAGGCGGCTACACCTTC	CAWSEAQLGGYTF
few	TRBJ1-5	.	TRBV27	TGTGCCAGCAGTTTGGGGGGGCTTGGCAATCAGCCCCAGCATTTT	CASSLGGLGNQPQHF
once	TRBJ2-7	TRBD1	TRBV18	TGTGCCAGCTCGAGGGTCGGGACAGGGGGCACCGAGCAGTACTTC	CASSRVGTGGTEQYF
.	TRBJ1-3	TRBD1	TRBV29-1	TGCAGCGGGGGGACAGCTGGAAACACCATATATTTT	CSGGTAGNTIYF
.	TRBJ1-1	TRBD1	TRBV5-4	TGTGCCAGCAGTCGGGACAGGGAGCCTGAAGCTTTCTTT	CASSRDREPEAFF
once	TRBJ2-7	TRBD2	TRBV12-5	TGTGCTAGTGGTTCGCGGGGGACCTACGAGCAGTACTTC	CASGSRGTYEQYF
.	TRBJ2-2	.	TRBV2	TGTGCCAGCAGCATGACTGGAATGAACACCGGGGAGCTGTTTTTT	CASSMTGMNTGELFF
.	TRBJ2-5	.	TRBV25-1	TGTGCCGCAGGGGGGGGAGGACATTCTCAAGAGACCCAGTACTTC	CAAGGGGHSQETQYF
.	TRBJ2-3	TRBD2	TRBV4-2	TGTGCCAGCAGCCAAGATCAGCGGGGGGGCGGCACAGATACGCAGTATTTT	CASSQDQRGGGTDTQYF
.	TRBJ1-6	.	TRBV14	TGTGCCAGCAGCCTTTGGAGGGATTCACCCCTCCACTTT	CASSLWRDSPLHF
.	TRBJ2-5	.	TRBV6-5	TGTGCCAGCAGACGCGACCTCTCCCAGGAGACCCAGTACTTC	CASRRDLSQETQYF
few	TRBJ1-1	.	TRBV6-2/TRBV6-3	TGTGCCAGCGGCCGAACAGGGTATACTGAAGCTTTCTTT	CASGRTGYTEAFF
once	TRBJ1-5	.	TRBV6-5	TGTGCCAGCAGTCCAGGACGGACACGCAATCAGCCCCAGCATTTT	CASSPGRTRNQPQHF
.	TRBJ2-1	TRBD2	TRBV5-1	TGCGCCAGCAGCTTGTCCGGGGGGGCCCTGGAGCAGTTCTTC	CASSLSGGALEQFF
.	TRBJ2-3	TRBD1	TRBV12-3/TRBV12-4	TGTGCCAGCAGTCGACAGGGGGCTGATACGCAGTATTTT	CASSRQGADTQYF
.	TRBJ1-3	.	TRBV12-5	TGTGCTAGTGGTTTGCTGGATCTGGGCTCTGGAAACACCATATATTTT	CASGLLDLGSGNTIYF
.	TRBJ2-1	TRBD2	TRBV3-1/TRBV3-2	TGTGCCAGCAGCCCCCAACTAGCGGGGGGGCAAAGCTCCTACAATGAGCAGTTCTTC	CASSPQLAGGQSSYNEQFF
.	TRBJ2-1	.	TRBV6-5	TGTGCCGCCGTCGGTAACAATGAGCAGTTCTTC	CAAVGNNEQFF
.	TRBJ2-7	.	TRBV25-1	TGTGCCAGCAGTGAAGCGGGACCGCACAATTACGAGCAGTACTTC	CASSEAGPHNYEQYF
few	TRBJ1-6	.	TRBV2	TGTGCCAGCAACTTAGGTTCTAATTCACCCCTCCACTTT	CASNLGSNSPLHF
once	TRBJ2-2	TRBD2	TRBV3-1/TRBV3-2	TGTGCCAGCAGCCAAGTCACACAACTAGCGGGGTCACCCGGGGAGCTGTTTTTT	CASSQVTQLAGSPGELFF
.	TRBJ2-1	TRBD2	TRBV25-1	TGTGCCAGCAGCGAGCGGGGGGAGGCGGATGAGCAGTTCTTC	CASSERGEADEQFF